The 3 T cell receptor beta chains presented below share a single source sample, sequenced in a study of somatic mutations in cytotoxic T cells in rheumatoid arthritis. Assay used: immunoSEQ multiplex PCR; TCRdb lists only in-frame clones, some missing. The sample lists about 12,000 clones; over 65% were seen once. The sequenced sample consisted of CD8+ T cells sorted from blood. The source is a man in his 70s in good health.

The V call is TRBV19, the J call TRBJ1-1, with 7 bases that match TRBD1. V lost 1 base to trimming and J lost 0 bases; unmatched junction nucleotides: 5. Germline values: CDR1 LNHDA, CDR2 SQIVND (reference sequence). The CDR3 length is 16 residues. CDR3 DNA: TGTGCCAGTAGTATAGCCTGGACAGGTCTGAACACTGAAGCTTTCTTT. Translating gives CASSIAWTGLNTEAFF.

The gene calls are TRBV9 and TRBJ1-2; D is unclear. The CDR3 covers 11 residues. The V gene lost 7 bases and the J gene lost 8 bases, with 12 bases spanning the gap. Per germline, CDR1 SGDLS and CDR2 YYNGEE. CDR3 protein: CASEGIRGYTF. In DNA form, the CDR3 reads TGTGCCAGCGAAGGAATTAGGGGCTACACCTTC.

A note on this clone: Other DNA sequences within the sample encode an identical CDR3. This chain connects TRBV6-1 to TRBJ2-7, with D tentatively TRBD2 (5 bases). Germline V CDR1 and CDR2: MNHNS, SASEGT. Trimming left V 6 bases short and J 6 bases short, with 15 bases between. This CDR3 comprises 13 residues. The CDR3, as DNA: TGTGCCAGCAGCTCCGGACTTCGTGGCGAGCAGTACTTC. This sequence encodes CASSSGLRGEQYF.